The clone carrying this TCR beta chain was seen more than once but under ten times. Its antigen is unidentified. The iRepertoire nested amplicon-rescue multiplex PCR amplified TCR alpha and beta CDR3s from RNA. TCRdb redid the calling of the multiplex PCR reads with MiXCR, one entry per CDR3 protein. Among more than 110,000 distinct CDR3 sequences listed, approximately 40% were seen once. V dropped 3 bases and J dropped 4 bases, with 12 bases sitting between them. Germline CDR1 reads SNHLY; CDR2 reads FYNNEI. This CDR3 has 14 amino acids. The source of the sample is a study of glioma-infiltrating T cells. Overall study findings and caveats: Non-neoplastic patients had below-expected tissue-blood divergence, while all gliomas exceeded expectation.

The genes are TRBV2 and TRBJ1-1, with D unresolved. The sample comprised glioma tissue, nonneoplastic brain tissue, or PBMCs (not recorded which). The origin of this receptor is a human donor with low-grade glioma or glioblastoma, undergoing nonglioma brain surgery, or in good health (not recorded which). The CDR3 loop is CASSDWEPSTEAFF. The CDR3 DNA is TGTGCCAGCAGTGATTGGGAGCCGAGCACTGAAGCTTTCTTT.